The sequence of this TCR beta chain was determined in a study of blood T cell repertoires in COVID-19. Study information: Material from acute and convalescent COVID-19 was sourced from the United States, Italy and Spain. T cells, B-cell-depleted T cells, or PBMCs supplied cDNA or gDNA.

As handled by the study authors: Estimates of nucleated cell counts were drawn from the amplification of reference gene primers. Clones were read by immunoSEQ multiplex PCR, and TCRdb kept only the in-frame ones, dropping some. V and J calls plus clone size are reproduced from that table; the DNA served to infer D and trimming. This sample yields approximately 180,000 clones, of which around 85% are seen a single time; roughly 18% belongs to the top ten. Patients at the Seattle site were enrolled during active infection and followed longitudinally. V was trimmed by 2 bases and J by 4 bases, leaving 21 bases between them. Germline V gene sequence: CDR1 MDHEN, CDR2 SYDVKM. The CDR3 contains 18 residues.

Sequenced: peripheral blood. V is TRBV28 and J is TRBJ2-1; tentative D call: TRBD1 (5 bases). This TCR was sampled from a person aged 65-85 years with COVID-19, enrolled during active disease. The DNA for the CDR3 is TGTGCCAGCAGTTTAAGCGTTTCCAGACAGCCCAATTACAATGAGCAGTTCTTC. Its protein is CASSLSVSRQPNYNEQFF.